This section outlines one T cell receptor (beta chain) sequence together with its context. Per the study methods: By means of reference gene primer amplification, nucleated cell counts were estimated. TCRdb's copy holds only in-frame clones and misses some; the assay was immunoSEQ multiplex PCR. Clone size and V and J calls were adopted from that table, with D and trimming inferred from the DNA. The sample yields 30,000 to 35,000 clones, around four fifths seen once. These data come from a study of blood T cell repertoires in COVID-19. Across the whole study: Acute and convalescent COVID-19 samples came from the United States, Italy and Spain. T cells, B-cell-depleted T cells, or PBMCs supplied cDNA or gDNA.

Germline V CDR1 and CDR2: PRHDT, FYEKMQ (reference sequence). V lost 2 bases and J lost 1, with 6 bases in between. The CDR3 sequence is 14 residues long. The chain uses TRBV13 and TRBJ1-5; D perhaps matches TRBD1 (5 bases). The sequence derives from a man aged 45-65 years with acute or convalescent COVID-19. The sequencing input was peripheral blood. CDR3 sequence (DNA): TGTGCCAGCAGCTTAAAGGGGAGCAATCAGCCCCAGCATTTT. Residues: CASSLKGSNQPQHF.